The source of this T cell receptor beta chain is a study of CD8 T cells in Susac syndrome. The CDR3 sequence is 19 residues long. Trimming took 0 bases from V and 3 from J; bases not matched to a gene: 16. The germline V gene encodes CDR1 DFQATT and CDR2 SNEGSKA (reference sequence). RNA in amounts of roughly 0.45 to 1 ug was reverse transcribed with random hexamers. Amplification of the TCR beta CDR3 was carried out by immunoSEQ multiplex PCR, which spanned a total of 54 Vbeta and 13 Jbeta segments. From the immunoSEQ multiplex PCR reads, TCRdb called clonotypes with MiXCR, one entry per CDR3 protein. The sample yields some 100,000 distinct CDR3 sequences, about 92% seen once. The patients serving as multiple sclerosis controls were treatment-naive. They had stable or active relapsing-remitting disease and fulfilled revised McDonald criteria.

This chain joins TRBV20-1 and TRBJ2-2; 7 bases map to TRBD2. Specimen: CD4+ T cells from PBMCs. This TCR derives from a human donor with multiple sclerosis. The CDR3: CSARDHQGGRGKYTGELFF. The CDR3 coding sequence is TGCAGTGCTAGAGATCACCAGGGCGGGCGGGGGAAATACACCGGGGAGCTGTTTTTT.